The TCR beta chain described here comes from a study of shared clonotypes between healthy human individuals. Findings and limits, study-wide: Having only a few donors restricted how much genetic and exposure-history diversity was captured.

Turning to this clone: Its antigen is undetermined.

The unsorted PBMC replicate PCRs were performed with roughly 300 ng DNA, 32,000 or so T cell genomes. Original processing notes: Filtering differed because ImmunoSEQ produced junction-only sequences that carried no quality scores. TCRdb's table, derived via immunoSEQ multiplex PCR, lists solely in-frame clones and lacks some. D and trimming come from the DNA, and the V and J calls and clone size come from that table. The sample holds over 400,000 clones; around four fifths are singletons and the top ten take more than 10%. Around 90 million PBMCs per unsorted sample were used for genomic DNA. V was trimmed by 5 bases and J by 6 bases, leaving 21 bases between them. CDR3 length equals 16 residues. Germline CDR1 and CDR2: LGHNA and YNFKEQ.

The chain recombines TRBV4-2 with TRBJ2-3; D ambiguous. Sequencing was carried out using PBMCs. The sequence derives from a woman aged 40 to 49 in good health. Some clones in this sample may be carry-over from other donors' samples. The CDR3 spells CASSSSGAMGGDTQYF. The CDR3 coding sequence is TGTGCCAGCAGCTCATCGGGCGCAATGGGTGGGGATACGCAGTATTTT.